The rows below give T cell receptor beta chains drawn from one sample of a study of long-term antiretroviral therapy in people with HIV. The assay was immunoSEQ multiplex PCR, and TCRdb's table has in-frame clones only and misses some. The sample contains 30,000 to 40,000 clones, 82% of which appear only once. Sample: unsorted PBMCs, taken 0.3 years after starting antiretroviral therapy. The source of these receptors is a man aged 18 to 30 with HIV. CDR3s include the opening cysteine and the closing phenylalanine or tryptophan.

TRBJ2-7 TRBV15 CATSGRDLAAYEQYF
TRBJ1-2 TRBV28 CASMTGNYGYTF
TRBJ1-4 TRBV27 CASSSPGQGNEKLFF
TRBJ2-7 TRBV11-2 CASSPRGGSYEQYF
TRBJ2-7 TRBV28 CASGSSGNYEQYF
TRBJ2-1 TRBV6-5 CASSYAGWNEQFF
TRBJ2-2 TRBV6-6 CASSPAGATGELFF
TRBJ1-5 TRBV5-8 CASSLGRYSNQPQHF
TRBJ2-7 TRBV4-3 CASSQGGSYEQYF
TRBJ2-5 TRBV7-9 CASSRYQETQYF
TRBJ2-7 TRBV7-8 CASSSLRGTSGRGTSYEQYF
TRBJ2-7 TRBV14 CASSQRTRGSYEQYF
TRBJ1-3 TRBV5-4 CASSQLEGTAISGNTIYF
TRBJ2-7 TRBV11-1 CASSNDRYAYEQYF
TRBJ2-7 TRBV6-1 CASSEGTGGVYEQYF
TRBJ2-2 TRBV7-9 CASSLTPNTGELFF
TRBJ2-2 TRBV5-6 CASSPFGGELFF
TRBJ2-1 TRBV2 CASSESLAGVYNEQFF
TRBJ2-7 TRBV5-4 CASSDPLGTSGSYEQYF
TRBJ1-1 TRBV30 CAWSARVNTEAFF
TRBJ2-3 TRBV27 CASSFLGTGLADTQYF
TRBJ2-7 TRBV28 CASSGTGMYEQYF
TRBJ1-4 TRBV5-1 CASSLVGEKLFF
TRBJ2-7 TRBV6-5 CASSRGGGVYEQYF
TRBJ1-4 TRBV7-3 CASSYGGSKNEKLFF
TRBJ2-5 TRBV7-2 CASSPWGLADQETQYF
TRBJ1-2 TRBV29-1 CSAGQTYGYTF
TRBJ2-7 TRBV5-4 CASSFGTASYEQYF
TRBJ2-5 TRBV7-2 CASSFGLAYAETQYF
TRBJ1-2 TRBV4-1 CASSQTGTGGYGYTF
TRBJ2-5 TRBV7-8 CASSLTRGTETQYF
TRBJ2-1 TRBV2 CASSQSAEAYNEQFF
TRBJ2-7 TRBV29-1 CSARPPSNSYEQYF
TRBJ2-3 TRBV9 CASSVGTDTQYF
TRBJ1-1 TRBV6-6 CASRVDRGNTEAFF
TRBJ1-1 TRBV18 CASSPREGTGHMNTEAFF
TRBJ2-3 TRBV4-3 CASSQDRDFPRGTDTQYF
TRBJ2-7 TRBV2 CASSEQARPSYEQYF
TRBJ1-1 TRBV27 CASSHFDRAEAFF
TRBJ1-2 TRBV21-1 CASSNGGVYGYTF
TRBJ1-4 TRBV7-9 CASSLGGGGNEKLFF
TRBJ2-7 TRBV19 CASSIIRPPYEQYF
TRBJ2-1 TRBV7-9 CASSTSGSGRTFF
TRBJ2-5 TRBV6-5 CASSPDRFQETQYF
TRBJ1-2 TRBV7-2 CASSPGQLWGYTF
TRBJ2-7 TRBV19 CASSSGGGQVQYF
TRBJ1-1 TRBV12-5 CASGLPAMRAEAFF
TRBJ2-2 TRBV7-2 CASSLELAGTGELFF
TRBJ1-2 TRBV5-4 CASSPAPLLGDGYTF
TRBJ1-5 TRBV10-3 CAISDQTGTQPQHF
TRBJ2-5 TRBV9 CASSNGAGETQYF
TRBJ1-1 TRBV7-9 CASSWGQGRIEAFF
TRBJ2-3 TRBV6-1 CASRDPPDTQYF